Shown below are 5 T cell receptor beta chains from a single sample sequenced in a study of T cell changes during pregnancy in multiple sclerosis. Sequenced by immunoSEQ multiplex PCR; TCRdb stores in-frame clones only, minus some. This sample has 58,000 or so clones, with less than 90% found just once. The sequences come from CD4+ T cells from peripheral blood mononuclear cells, collected in the third trimester of pregnancy. The receptors shown here come from a female donor with multiple sclerosis, enrolled in a pregnancy study.

The V gene is TRBV5-1, the J gene TRBJ2-5, with D unresolved. This CDR3 has 14 residues. Trimming took off 0 bases at V and 2 bases at J, with 8 bases between the two ends. Germline CDR1 and CDR2: SGHRS and YFSETQ. DNA of the CDR3: TGCGCCAGCAGCTTGGGACAAACGCAAGAGACCCAGTACTTC. Its protein is CASSLGQTQETQYF.

By sample share, this clone is medium-sized. The chain joins TRBV29-1 to TRBJ1-2; D unclear. The CDR3 is 13 residues long. Germline CDR1 SQVTM, CDR2 ANQGSEA. Trimming took 7 bases from V and 2 from J, leaving 14 bases between them. The CDR3 loop reads CSAFLTGNYGYTF. The CDR3 coding sequence is TGCAGCGCATTTCTGACGGGAAACTATGGCTACACCTTC. Full variable domain (rest looked up from reference TRBV29-1 and TRBJ1-2): SAVISQKPSRDICQRGTSLTIQCQVDSQVTMMFWYRQQPGQSLTLIATANQGSEATYESGFVIDKFPISRPNLTFSTLTVSNMSPEDSSIYLCSAFLTGNYGYTFGSGTRLTVV.

V is TRBV7-2 and J is TRBJ1-2, with D perhaps matching TRBD1 (6 bases). The ends were cut back, 1 base at V and 2 bases at J, with 11 bases in the middle. The CDR3 consists of 15 residues. Germline V lookup: CDR1 SGHTA, CDR2 FQGNSA. Here the CDR3 DNA reads TGTGCCAGCAGCTTAGGAGGGGGAGTAAACTATGGCTACACCTTC. Encoded protein: CASSLGGGVNYGYTF.

The V call is TRBV7-8, the J call TRBJ1-1, with D unresolved. CDR1 and CDR2 (germline): SGHVS, FQNEAQ. V gave up 4 bases and J gave up 1 base, with 7 bases separating them. CDR3 size: 13 residues. CDR3 bases: TGTGCCAGCAGCTGGGCTGCGAACACTGAAGCTTTCTTT. Residues: CASSWAANTEAFF.

The J gene is TRBJ2-3, the V gene TRBV4-1; 8 nucleotides match TRBD1. Germline V gives CDR1 MGHRA, CDR2 YSYEKL. V lost 4 bases, J lost 3 bases, and 3 bases stayed unmatched. This CDR3 comprises 14 residues. The CDR3 sequence is CASSPGQGTDTQYF. DNA for the CDR3: TGCGCCAGCAGCCCCGGACAGGGAACAGATACGCAGTATTTT.